The 24 T cell receptor beta chains below were found in one sample sequenced in a study of blood T cell repertoires in COVID-19 (TCRdb year 2020). Receptors were amplified or captured by the immunoSEQ multiplex PCR assay. Held by TCRdb, this immuneACCESS table contains in-frame sequences only and omits some clones. Under half of the omission traces to an unresolved V gene where checked; the cause of the rest is unknown. This sample holds a few hundred thousand clones; around nine tenths were observed only once. 2% to 2.5% of the sample is held by the ten biggest clonotypes. Specimen: peripheral blood. These receptors came from a man over 45 with acute or convalescent COVID-19.

The chain employs TRBV9 and TRBJ2-5; 13 bases align to TRBD2. This CDR3 spans 16 amino acids. V was clipped by 0 bases and J by 7 bases; unmatched bases: 6. Germline CDR1 is SGDLS and CDR2 is YYNGEE. CDR3 protein: CASSVGTSGGQGTQYF. The CDR3 nucleotides are TGTGCCAGCAGCGTAGGGACTAGCGGGGGCCAGGGGACCCAGTACTTC.

The sample holds one count of this clone. The V and J genes are TRBV10-2 and TRBJ2-7; D may be TRBD1 (5 bases). Germline V lookup: CDR1 WSHSY, CDR2 SAAADI. Trimming cost V 4 bases and J 3 bases, with 10 bases left between them. The CDR3 extends over 13 amino acids. The CDR3 DNA reads TGCGCCAGCAGTGGCGGTAGGGGCTACGAGCAGTACTTC. It is translated as CASSGGRGYEQYF.

The J gene is TRBJ2-7, the V gene TRBV7-9; tentatively, D is TRBD2 (6 bases). The germline V gene has CDR1 SEHNR and CDR2 FQNEAQ (reference sequence). CDR3 length equals 13 residues. V was shortened by 5 bases and J by 4 bases, with 12 bases between the two germline ends. In nucleotides, the CDR3 is TGTGCCAGCAGCCATCTGGGGGGTTACGAGCAGTACTTC. Protein product: CASSHLGGYEQYF.

The rearrangement joins TRBV18 to TRBJ2-1; 8 bases are a match to TRBD1. Germline assignment: CDR1 KGHSH and CDR2 LQKENI. The CDR3 sequence is 18 residues long. V trimming: 4 bases; J trimming: 9 bases; junction bases outside the gene matches: 20. The CDR3 protein is CASSRGTGPFRGDSEQFF. In DNA, the CDR3 is TGTGCCAGCTCACGCGGGACAGGTCCCTTTAGGGGTGACAGTGAGCAGTTCTTC.

CDR3 bases: TGTGCCAGCAACCAACCCGGAAGTACAGACACTGAAGCTTTCTTT. Translated: CASNQPGSTDTEAFF. V is TRBV7-6 and J is TRBJ1-1; D uncertain. Germline CDR1 is SGHVS and CDR2 is FNYEAQ. The CDR3 covers 15 residues. V lost 7 bases to trimming and J lost 3 bases, with 18 bases between them. The whole variable domain, remainder taken from reference TRBV7-6 and TRBJ1-1, is GAGVSQSPRYKVTKRGQDVALRCDPISGHVSLYWYRQALGQGPEFLTYFNYEAQQDKSGLPNDRFSAERPEGSISTLTIQRTEQRDSAMYRCASNQPGSTDTEAFFGQGTRLTVV.

Written as DNA, the CDR3 is TGCGCCAGCAGCCAAGGATGGGGCAGACTGAACACTGAAGCTTTCTTT. It encodes CASSQGWGRLNTEAFF. This chain connects TRBV4-1 to TRBJ1-1, with D maybe TRBD1 (5 bases). Germline V gene lookup returns CDR1 MGHRA and CDR2 YSYEKL. Trimming shortened V by 1 base and J by 0 bases, and 12 bases separated the two germline ends. The CDR3 loop spans 16 amino acids.

The V and J genes are TRBV2 and TRBJ1-2, with a possible D match to TRBD1 (5 bases). Germline CDR1 is SNHLY and CDR2 is FYNNEI. Between the trimmed V and J ends, which lost 2 bases and 4 bases, there was a span of 14 bases. The CDR3 consists of 15 residues. The CDR3 DNA follows: TGTGCCAGCAGTGAATGGCGGGAAGGGACCTATGGCTACACCTTC. Its protein product is CASSEWREGTYGYTF.

The CDR3 spells CASSQALRGSYEQYF. In DNA form, the CDR3 reads TGTGCCAGCAGCCAAGCCCTAAGAGGATCCTACGAGCAGTACTTC. The chain joins TRBV3-1 (or the pseudogene TRBV3-2) to TRBJ2-7; no firm D call. The CDR3 is 15 residues long. The V end lost 1 base, the J end lost 1 base, and 11 bases lay between the germline ends. CDR1 is LGHDT and CDR2 is YNNKEL in the germline V gene (reference sequence).

This clone was observed once. V gene TRBV6-5 combines with J gene TRBJ2-6; TRBD1 agrees at 7 bases. J gave up 3 bases and V 7 bases, and 6 bases lay outside the gene matches. The CDR3 consists of 15 residues. CDR1 is MNHEY and CDR2 is SVGAGI in the germline V gene. CDR3 nucleotide sequence: TGTGCCAGCAAAGCAGGGGGAATTGGGGCCAACGTCCTGACTTTC. As protein: CASKAGGIGANVLTF.

The chain is built from TRBV4-1 and TRBJ2-4; maybe TRBD2 (5 bases). The germline V gene has CDR1 MGHRA and CDR2 YSYEKL. Between the trimmed V and J ends, which lost 1 base and 8 bases, there was a span of 18 bases. CDR3 length: 16 amino acids. CDR3: CASSQGPPRAQDIQYF. In DNA form, the CDR3 reads TGCGCCAGCAGCCAAGGCCCCCCGCGGGCCCAAGACATTCAGTACTTC.

This sequence joins TRBV6-5 and TRBJ2-1, with TRBD1 matching 9 bases. Germline values: CDR1 MNHEY, CDR2 SVGAGI. With V trimmed by 0 bases and J by 11 bases, 8 bases remained unmatched. This CDR3 comprises 15 residues. The CDR3 loop is CASSYSRTGVYQQFF. The CDR3, as DNA: TGTGCCAGCAGTTACTCAAGGACAGGGGTATATCAGCAGTTCTTC.

The chain uses TRBV9 and TRBJ2-5; TRBD2 might be the D (5 bases). The CDR3 extends over 14 amino acids. The germline V gene has CDR1 SGDLS and CDR2 YYNGEE. With 3 bases removed from V and 5 bases from J, the gap between germline ends came to 14 bases. CDR3 region: CASSGGWGRETQYF. CDR3 coding DNA: TGTGCCAGCAGCGGAGGGTGGGGTAGGGAGACCCAGTACTTC.

J is TRBJ1-2 and V is TRBV5-1; 9 bases match TRBD1. The CDR3 is 15 amino acids. Germline CDR1 reads SGHRS; CDR2 reads YFSETQ. V gave up 3 bases and J gave up 8 bases; unmatched junction bases: 11. CDR3 protein: CASSWTGTGRSGYTF. The CDR3 DNA is TGCGCCAGCAGCTGGACCGGGACAGGGAGGAGCGGCTACACCTTC. Based on the CDR3 plus reference TRBV5-1 and TRBJ1-2, the full variable domain is KAGVTQTPRYLIKTRGQQVTLSCSPISGHRSVSWYQQTPGQGLQFLFEYFSETQRNKGNFPGRFSGRQFSNSRSEMNVSTLELGDSALYLCASSWTGTGRSGYTFGSGTRLTVV.

CDR3 bases: TGTGCCAGCAGTTTCAAAGGGGGCGACTACGAGCAGTACTTC. This sequence encodes CASSFKGGDYEQYF. The chain joins TRBV27 to TRBJ2-7, with 7 bases identical to TRBD1. J gave up 3 bases and V 3 bases, and 5 bases lay outside the gene matches. The CDR3 sequence is 14 residues long. The germline V gene has CDR1 MNHEY and CDR2 SMNVEV (reference sequence).

The chain combines TRBV5-1 with TRBJ2-5; 11 nucleotides align to TRBD1. CDR3 length: 17 amino acids. V lost 4 bases and J lost 4; bases outside the gene matches: 12. From germline, CDR1 is SGHRS and CDR2 YFSETQ. CDR3 residues: CASSRIPGQGVRETQYF. The CDR3 region has the DNA TGCGCCAGCAGCCGAATTCCGGGACAGGGGGTCCGAGAGACCCAGTACTTC.

The rearrangement uses TRBV4-1 and TRBJ1-6, with TRBD1 as a possible D gene (5 bases). This CDR3 is built from 14 residues. V was trimmed by 0 bases and J by 10 bases, leaving 10 bases between them. Per germline, CDR1 MGHRA and CDR2 YSYEKL. The CDR3 bases are TGCGCCAGCAGCCAAGAAACCCAGGGATCACCCCTCCACTTT. It specifies CASSQETQGSPLHF.

The V and J genes are TRBV5-4 and TRBJ1-1, with D possibly matching TRBD1 (5 bases). The CDR3 totals 14 residues. The V end was cut by 5 bases, the J end by 1 base, with 12 bases between. Germline assignment: CDR1 SGHNT and CDR2 YYREEE (reference sequence). CDR3 protein: CASSREGKNTEAFF. DNA of the CDR3: TGTGCCAGCAGTCGGGAGGGGAAGAACACTGAAGCTTTCTTT.

The chain carries TRBV5-1 and TRBJ2-3; tentatively, D is TRBD2 (5 bases). From germline, CDR1 is SGHRS and CDR2 YFSETQ. V was shortened by 4 bases and J by 1 base, with 19 bases between the two germline ends. The CDR3 is 17 residues long. Here the CDR3 reads CASSPQLFTGGTDTQYF. The CDR3 DNA follows: TGCGCCAGCAGCCCACAATTGTTCACCGGGGGCACAGATACGCAGTATTTT.

V and J are TRBV6-5 and TRBJ2-3, with TRBD2 matching 10 bases. The junction had 5 bases not matched to a gene; V was cut back by 6 bases and J by 2 bases. Germline loops: CDR1 MNHEY, CDR2 SVGAGI. The CDR3 covers 15 residues. The CDR3 DNA sequence: TGTGCCAGCAGACTCGGGACTAGCGACACAGATACGCAGTATTTT. Residues: CASRLGTSDTDTQYF.

In its sample, this clone was seen once. The chain couples TRBV7-3 to TRBJ2-7, with 9 positions matching TRBD1. The trim removed 4 bases at V and 0 bases at J, leaving 4 bases unmatched. CDR3 length: 15 amino acids. Germline CDR1 SGHTA, CDR2 FQGTGA. The CDR3 bases are TGTGCCAGCAGCTCTGGGACAGGGAGCTCCTACGAGCAGTACTTC. The encoded protein is CASSSGTGSSYEQYF.

This chain connects TRBV7-3 to TRBJ1-6; D unclear. Germline lookup yields CDR1 SGHTA and CDR2 FQGTGA. The CDR3 spans 13 residues. V lost 4 bases, J lost 7 bases, and 8 bases lay in between. The CDR3 reads CASSSGLNSPLHF. The DNA of the CDR3 is TGTGCCAGCAGCTCCGGTCTCAATTCACCCCTCCACTTT.

The CDR3 loop reads CASSQLDRGFSPLHF. CDR3 in DNA: TGTGCCAGCAGCCAATTGGACAGGGGGTTTTCACCCCTCCACTTT. The rearrangement uses TRBV11-2 and TRBJ1-6, with 10 bases identical to TRBD1. The CDR3 runs to 15 residues. Germline CDR1 is SGHAT and CDR2 is FQNNGV. The ends lost 5 bases at V and 9 bases at J; junction bases unmatched: 7.

The chain has TRBV5-8 and TRBJ1-4, with TRBD1 identical over 9 bases. V lost 4 bases, J lost 6 bases, and 10 bases stayed unmatched. The CDR3 is 16 amino acids. Per the germline V gene, CDR1 is SGHTS and CDR2 is YDEGEE. CDR3 sequence reads: CASSIGQGTHHEKLFF. CDR3 in DNA: TGTGCCAGCAGCATTGGACAGGGGACGCATCATGAAAAACTGTTTTTT.

The V gene is TRBV5-1, the J gene TRBJ1-2, with 7 bases that match TRBD1. J lost 8 bases, V lost 4 bases, and 8 bases had no gene match. Germline V gene data show CDR1 as SGHRS and CDR2 as YFSETQ. The CDR3 totals 13 residues. Written as DNA, the CDR3 is TGCGCCAGCAGCAGGGGACAGATGGAAGGCTACACCTTC. Amino acids: CASSRGQMEGYTF.